This T cell receptor beta chain was sequenced during a study of T cell responses to AZD1222 COVID-19 vaccine (dated by TCRdb to about 2021). Some background on the complete study: AZD1222 recipients given second doses at about 4 weeks or at about 12 weeks were pooled, since spike-specific TCR depth and breadth were not found to differ between the two schedules. A total of 233 trial participants underwent TCR sequencing, of whom around 210 had received two doses of AZD1222 and about 25 had received two doses of the MenACWY control vaccine. Trial participants were enrolled by age into subgroups of 18-55, 56-69 and 70-plus years, and around 150, 29 and 61 TCR-sequenced participants, respectively, were included in these subgroups. Overall results and qualifications from the work: Because no samples from the day 14 peak response were available, repertoires could be characterized only after the peak T cell response. The 56-69-year group was small, and its depth increase did not reach significance, likely because of low power. Conclusions about previously exposed vaccinees are limited, since just a handful of AZD1222 recipients were seropositive for SARS-CoV-2 at baseline. Spike-specific TCR breadth and depth rose significantly after two AZD1222 doses compared with day 0 and with MenACWY recipients. Reportedly, close to half of the unique spike-specific TCRs recognized epitopes lying outside the regions that are mutated in the B.1.351 and B.1.1.7 variants. Vaccine-associated CD4 TCRs spanned the whole spike protein, with dominant responses in regions 160-218 and 743-854. Most participants were white British and females outnumbered males, and the authors suggested that clonal diversity may have been underestimated.

The CDR3, cysteine through phenylalanine, is 16 amino acids long. CDR3 DNA only is kept here, 48 bases in frame from base 1. The germline V gene gives CDR1 as MNHEY and CDR2 as SVGAGI. V is clipped by 0 bases and J by 0 bases, and the sequence between their germline boundaries is 12 bases long. This sample's time point label indicates: baseline before first vaccination. Samples from vaccinated people were obtained from the UK trials COV001 and COV002, which included a single-blind randomized controlled phase 2/3 trial of AZD1222 (ChAdOx1 nCoV-19) in healthy adults. Trial participant PBMC samples were collected at day 0 and day 28 after the second dose for TCRbeta chain sequencing. Regarding this clone: The clone's antigen remains unknown. One base away there is no much larger clone; base qualities are not given.

The CDR3 regions of human TCRbeta chains were analyzed by immunosequencing. The paper's data handling went like this. Repertoire TCRs were matched against a reference library of SARS-CoV-2-specific TCRs generated with the MIRA antigen-specificity platform. Breadth meant the fraction of unique TCRs that were SARS-CoV-2-associated, whereas depth meant the fraction of total T cells that were SARS-CoV-2-associated. Using the MIRA data, each spike-specific TCR was assigned both to the spike region to which the TCR was reactive and to a CD4 or CD8 class. Log10-transformed breadth and depth values were compared by one-way ANOVA with Sidak's multiple comparisons tests. What TCRdb holds here is the immuneACCESS table cut down to in-frame rearrangements. Part of the clones is not present; checked against another copy, under half of the missing clones reflect an unresolved V gene, and the others are unexplained. The DNA gave D and trimming, while V, J and clone size come from that table. The sample table holds about 210,000 clones, of which over 80% were seen once. Over 1% of the sample lies in the top ten.

The sequence joins TRBV6-5 to TRBJ2-7; TRBD2 could be the D gene, as 6 bases match. The receptor comes from an adult in good health. The specimen comprised peripheral blood, sampled on day 0 of AZD1222 vaccination. CDR3 protein: CASSYSYRGNSYEQYF. The base sequence is TGTGCCAGCAGTTACTCTTATCGGGGGAACTCCTACGAGCAGTACTTC.